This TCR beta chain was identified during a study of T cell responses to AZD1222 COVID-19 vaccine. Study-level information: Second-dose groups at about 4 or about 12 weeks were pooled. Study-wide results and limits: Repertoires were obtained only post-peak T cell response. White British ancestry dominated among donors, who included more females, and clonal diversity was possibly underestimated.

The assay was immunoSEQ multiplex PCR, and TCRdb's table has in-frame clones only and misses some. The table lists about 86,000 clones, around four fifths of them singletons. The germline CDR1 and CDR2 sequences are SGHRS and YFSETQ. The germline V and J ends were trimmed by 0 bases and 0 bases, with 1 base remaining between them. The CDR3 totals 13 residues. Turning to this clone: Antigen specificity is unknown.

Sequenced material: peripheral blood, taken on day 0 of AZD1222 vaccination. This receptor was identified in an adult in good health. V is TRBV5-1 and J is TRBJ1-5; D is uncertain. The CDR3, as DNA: TGCGCCAGCAGCTTGGATAGCAATCAGCCCCAGCATTTT. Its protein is CASSLDSNQPQHF.